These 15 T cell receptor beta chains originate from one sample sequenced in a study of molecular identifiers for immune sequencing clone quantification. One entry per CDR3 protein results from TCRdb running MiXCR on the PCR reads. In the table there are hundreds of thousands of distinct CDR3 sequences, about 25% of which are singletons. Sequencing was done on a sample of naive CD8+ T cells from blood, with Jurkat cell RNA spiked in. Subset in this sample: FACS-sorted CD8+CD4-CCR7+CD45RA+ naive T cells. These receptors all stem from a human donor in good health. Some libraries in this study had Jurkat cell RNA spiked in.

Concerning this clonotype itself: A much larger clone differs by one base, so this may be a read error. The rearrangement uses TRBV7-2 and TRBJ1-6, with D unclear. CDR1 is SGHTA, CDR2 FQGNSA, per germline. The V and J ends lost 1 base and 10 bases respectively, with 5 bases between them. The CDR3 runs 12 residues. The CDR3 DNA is TGTGCCAGCAGCTTAGGTGTCTCACCCCTCCACTTT. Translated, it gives CASSLGVSPLHF.

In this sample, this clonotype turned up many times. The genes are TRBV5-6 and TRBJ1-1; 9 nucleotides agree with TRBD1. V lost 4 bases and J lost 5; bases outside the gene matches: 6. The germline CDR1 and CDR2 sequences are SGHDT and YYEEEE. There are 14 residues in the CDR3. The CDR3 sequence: CASSTGTGLTEAFF. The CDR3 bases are TGTGCCAGCAGCACCGGGACAGGGTTGACTGAAGCTTTCTTT.

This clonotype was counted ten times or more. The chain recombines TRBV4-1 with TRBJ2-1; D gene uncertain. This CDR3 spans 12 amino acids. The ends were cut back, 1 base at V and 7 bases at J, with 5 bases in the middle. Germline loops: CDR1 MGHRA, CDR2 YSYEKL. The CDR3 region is CASSQGVNEQFF. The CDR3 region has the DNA TGCGCCAGCAGCCAAGGGGTAAATGAGCAGTTCTTC.

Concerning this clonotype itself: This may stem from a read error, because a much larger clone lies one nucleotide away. In nucleotides, the CDR3 is TGCAGCGCGGTGGGCACTGAAGCTTCCTTT. Protein: CSAVGTEASF. The rearrangement joins TRBV29-1 to TRBJ1-1; D unclear. The CDR3 loop spans 10 amino acids. From germline, CDR1 is SQVTM and CDR2 ANQGSEA.

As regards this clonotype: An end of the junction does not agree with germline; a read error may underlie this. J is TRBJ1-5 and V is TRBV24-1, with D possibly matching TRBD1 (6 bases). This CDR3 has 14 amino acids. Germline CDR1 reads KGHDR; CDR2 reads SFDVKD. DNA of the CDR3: TGTGCCACCAGTGAGACAGGTAGCAATCAGTCCCAGCATTTT. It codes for CATSETGSNQSQHF.

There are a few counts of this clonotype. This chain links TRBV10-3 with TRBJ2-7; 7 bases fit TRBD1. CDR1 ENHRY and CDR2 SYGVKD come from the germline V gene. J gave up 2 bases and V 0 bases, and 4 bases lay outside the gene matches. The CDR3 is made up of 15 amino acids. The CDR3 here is CAISESKQGTYEQYF. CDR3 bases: TGTGCCATCAGTGAGTCTAAACAGGGGACCTACGAGCAGTACTTC.

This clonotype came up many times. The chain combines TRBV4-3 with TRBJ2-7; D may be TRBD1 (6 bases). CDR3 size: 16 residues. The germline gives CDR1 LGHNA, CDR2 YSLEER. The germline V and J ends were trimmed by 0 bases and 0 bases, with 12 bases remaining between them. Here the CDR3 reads CASSQDRGGSSYEQYF. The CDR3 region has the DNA TGCGCCAGCAGCCAAGATCGAGGGGGAAGCTCCTACGAGCAGTACTTC.

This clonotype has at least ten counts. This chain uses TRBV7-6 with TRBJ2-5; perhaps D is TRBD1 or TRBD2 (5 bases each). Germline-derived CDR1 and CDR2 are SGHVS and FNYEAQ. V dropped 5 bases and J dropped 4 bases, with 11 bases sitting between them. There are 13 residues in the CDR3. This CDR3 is CASSKTAVETQYF. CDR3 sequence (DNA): TGTGCCAGCAGCAAGACAGCGGTAGAGACCCAGTACTTC.

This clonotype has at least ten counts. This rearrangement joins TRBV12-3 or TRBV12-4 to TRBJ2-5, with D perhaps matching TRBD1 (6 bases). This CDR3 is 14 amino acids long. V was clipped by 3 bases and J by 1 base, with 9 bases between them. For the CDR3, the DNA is TGTGCCAGCAGTTTTATGGGGGCCCAAGAGACCCAGTACTTC. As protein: CASSFMGAQETQYF.

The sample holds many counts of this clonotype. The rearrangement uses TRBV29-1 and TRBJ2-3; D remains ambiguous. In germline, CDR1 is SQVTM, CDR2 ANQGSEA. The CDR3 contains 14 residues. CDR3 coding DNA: TGCACCATTGATGGGGTACTTGGCACAGATACGCAGTATTTT. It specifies CTIDGVLGTDTQYF.

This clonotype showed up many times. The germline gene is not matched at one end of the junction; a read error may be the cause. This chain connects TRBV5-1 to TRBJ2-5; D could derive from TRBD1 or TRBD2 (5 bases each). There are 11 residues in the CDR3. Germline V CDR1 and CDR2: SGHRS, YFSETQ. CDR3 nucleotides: TGTGCCAGCAGCTGGGGGGAGACCCAGTACTTC. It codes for CASSWGETQYF.

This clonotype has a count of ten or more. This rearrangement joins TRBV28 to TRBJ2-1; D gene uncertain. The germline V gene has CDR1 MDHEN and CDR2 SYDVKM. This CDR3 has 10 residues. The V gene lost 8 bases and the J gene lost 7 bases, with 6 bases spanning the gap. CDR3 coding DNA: TGTGCCAGCGGCCCTAATGAGCAGTTCTTC. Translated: CASGPNEQFF.

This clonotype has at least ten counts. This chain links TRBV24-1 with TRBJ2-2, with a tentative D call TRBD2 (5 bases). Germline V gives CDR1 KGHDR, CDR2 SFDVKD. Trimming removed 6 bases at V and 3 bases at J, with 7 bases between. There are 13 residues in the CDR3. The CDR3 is CATSTRYTGELFF. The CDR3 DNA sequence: TGTGCCACCAGTACTAGATACACCGGGGAGCTGTTTTTT.

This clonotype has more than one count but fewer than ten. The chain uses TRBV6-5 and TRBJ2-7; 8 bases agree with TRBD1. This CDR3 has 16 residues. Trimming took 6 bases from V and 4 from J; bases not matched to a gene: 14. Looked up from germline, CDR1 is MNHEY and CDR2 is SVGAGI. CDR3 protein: CASSLEPQGARYEQYF. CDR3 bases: TGTGCCAGCAGCTTGGAACCTCAGGGGGCTAGGTACGAGCAGTACTTC.

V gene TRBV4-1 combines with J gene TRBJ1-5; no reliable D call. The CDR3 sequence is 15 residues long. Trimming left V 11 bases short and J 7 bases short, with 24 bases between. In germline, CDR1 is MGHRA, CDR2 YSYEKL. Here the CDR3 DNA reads TGCGCCCGCCACCAATTTTCCCCACGGGAGCAGCCCCAGCATTTT. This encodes CARHQFSPREQPQHF.